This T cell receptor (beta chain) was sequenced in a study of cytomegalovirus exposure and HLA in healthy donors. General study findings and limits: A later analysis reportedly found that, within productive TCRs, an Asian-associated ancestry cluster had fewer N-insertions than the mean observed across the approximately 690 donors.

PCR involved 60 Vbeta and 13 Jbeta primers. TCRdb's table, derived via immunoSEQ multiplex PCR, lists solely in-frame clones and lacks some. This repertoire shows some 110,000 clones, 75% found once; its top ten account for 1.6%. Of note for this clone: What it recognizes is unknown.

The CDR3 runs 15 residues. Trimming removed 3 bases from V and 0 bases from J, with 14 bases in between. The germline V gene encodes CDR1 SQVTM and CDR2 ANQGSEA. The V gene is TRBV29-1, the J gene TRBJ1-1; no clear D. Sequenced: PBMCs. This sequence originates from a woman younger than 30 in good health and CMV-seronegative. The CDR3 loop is CSVEGRLIMNTEAFF. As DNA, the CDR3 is TGCAGCGTTGAGGGCAGACTAATCATGAACACTGAAGCTTTCTTT.